Below, 29 T cell receptor beta chains from the same sample are listed, as sequenced in a study of blood T cell repertoires in COVID-19. TCRdb keeps only in-frame clones here, not all; method: immunoSEQ multiplex PCR. The sample contains 180,000 or so clones, approximately 84% of which appear only once. Sequencing input: peripheral blood. The source is a human donor with acute or convalescent COVID-19. The donor label of this sample is uncertain.

This chain's CDR3 is CASTLDRGLRNQPQHF. The CDR3 nucleotides read TGTGCCAGCACCTTGGACAGGGGGCTTCGCAATCAGCCCCAGCATTTT. V is TRBV28 and J is TRBJ1-5, with 11 nucleotides matching TRBD1. With V trimmed by 7 bases and J by 2 bases, 7 bases remained unmatched. The CDR3 has 16 amino acids. The germline V gene encodes CDR1 MDHEN and CDR2 SYDVKM.

J is TRBJ2-3 and V is TRBV7-6, with TRBD1 matching 10 bases. This CDR3 contains 15 residues. In germline, CDR1 is SGHVS, CDR2 FNYEAQ. The junction had 8 bases not matched to a gene; V was cut back by 6 bases and J by 5 bases. The CDR3 sequence: CASRPLTGGIDTQYF. The CDR3 DNA reads TGTGCCAGCAGGCCCCTGACAGGGGGCATAGATACGCAGTATTTT.

This chain connects TRBV5-4 to TRBJ2-5, with D possibly matching TRBD1 (6 bases). Germline V gives CDR1 SGHNT, CDR2 YYREEE (reference sequence). The CDR3 contains 16 residues. V was pared by 4 bases and J by 5 bases, with 21 bases between. CDR3 region: CASSRDRDLTGETQYF. The CDR3 nucleotides are TGTGCCAGCAGCAGAGACCGGGACCTTACAGGGGAGACCCAGTACTTC.

V gene TRBV7-2 combines with J gene TRBJ2-7; D gene unclear. The CDR3 is made up of 14 amino acids. CDR1 is SGHTA and CDR2 is FQGNSA in the germline V gene. The V end was cut by 0 bases, the J end by 0 bases, with 6 bases between. The CDR3 region is CASSLARSSYEQYF. CDR3 sequence (DNA): TGTGCCAGCAGCTTAGCGAGGAGCTCCTACGAGCAGTACTTC. The whole variable domain, filled in from reference TRBV7-2 and TRBJ2-7, reads GAGVSQSPSNKVTEKGKDVELRCDPISGHTALYWYRQSLGQGLEFLIYFQGNSAPDKSGLPSDRFSAERTGGSVSTLTIQRTQQEDSAVYLCASSLARSSYEQYFGPGTRLTVT.

The chain combines TRBV4-3 with TRBJ2-7, with D perhaps TRBD2 (6 bases). CDR1 and CDR2 (germline): LGHNA, YSLEER. V lost 0 bases and J 5 bases, leaving 8 bases between the germline ends. The CDR3 totals 13 residues. The CDR3 sequence is CASSQEGGNEQYF. The DNA of the CDR3 is TGCGCCAGCAGCCAAGAGGGGGGTAACGAGCAGTACTTC.

This sequence joins TRBV30 and TRBJ2-1; D might be TRBD2 (5 bases). The length of the CDR3 is 16 residues. V dropped 4 bases and J dropped 0 bases, with 16 bases sitting between them. Germline CDR1 reads GTSNPN; CDR2 reads SVGIG (reference sequence). CDR3 coding DNA: TGTGCCTGGACCCTTTGGGGTGGGAGCTCCTACAATGAGCAGTTCTTC. This translates into CAWTLWGGSSYNEQFF.

The genes are TRBV28 and TRBJ1-2; 7 bases agree with TRBD1. Looked up from germline, CDR1 is MDHEN and CDR2 is SYDVKM. This CDR3 contains 16 residues. Trimming removed 6 bases from V and 4 bases from J; junction bases left unmatched: 14. The CDR3 sequence: CASSVFRTGGSYGYTF. In DNA form, the CDR3 reads TGTGCCAGCAGCGTATTTAGGACAGGAGGCTCCTATGGCTACACCTTC.

This clone was recorded once. This chain connects TRBV7-2 to TRBJ2-7; no clear D. V was shortened by 1 base and J by 0 bases, with 7 bases between the two germline ends. The V gene's germline CDR1 is SGHTA and CDR2 FQGNSA. The CDR3 has 14 residues. Here the CDR3 DNA reads TGTGCCAGCAGCTTAGTTCGAGCCTCCTACGAGCAGTACTTC. It is translated as CASSLVRASYEQYF.

The V gene is TRBV27, the J gene TRBJ2-1; 12 bases match TRBD2. J gave up 0 bases and V 7 bases, and 4 bases lay outside the gene matches. CDR1 is MNHEY, CDR2 SMNVEV, per germline (reference sequence). The CDR3 length is 16 residues. CDR3 in amino acids: CASTSSGRGSYNEQFF. CDR3 sequence (DNA): TGTGCCAGCACCTCTAGCGGGAGGGGCTCCTACAATGAGCAGTTCTTC.

This clone has a single count. The V gene is TRBV15, the J gene TRBJ2-7; 7 positions match TRBD2. Germline V gives CDR1 LNHNV, CDR2 YYDKDF (reference sequence). The CDR3 is 16 residues long. Trimming removed 0 bases from V and 1 base from J; junction bases left unmatched: 6. CDR3 region: CATSREGGRKSYEQYF. The CDR3 DNA reads TGTGCCACCAGCAGAGAGGGCGGGAGAAAGTCCTACGAGCAGTACTTC.

The chain recombines TRBV7-2 with TRBJ1-1; 8 bases match TRBD1. The V and J ends lost 5 bases and 4 bases, in that order; junction bases with no gene match: 3. The CDR3 loop spans 13 amino acids. CDR1 is SGHTA and CDR2 is FQGNSA in the germline V gene. CDR3 residues: CASSTTGGTEAFF. The CDR3 DNA follows: TGTGCCAGCAGCACAACAGGGGGCACTGAAGCTTTCTTT.

The CDR3 loop reads CASSVEQGNGYTF. CDR3 in DNA: TGTGCCAGCAGTGTGGAACAGGGGAATGGCTACACCTTC. The J gene is TRBJ1-2, the V gene TRBV2, with 7 bases aligning to TRBD1. CDR1 and CDR2 from the germline V gene are SNHLY and FYNNEI. The trim removed 4 bases at V and 6 bases at J, leaving 5 bases unmatched. The CDR3 has 13 amino acids.

The chain couples TRBV5-5 to TRBJ1-1; no firm D call. Germline CDR1 is SGHKS and CDR2 is YYEKEE (reference sequence). The CDR3 is 14 residues long. Trimming removed 2 bases at V and 6 bases at J, with 14 bases between. The CDR3 loop is CASSLDSKRAEAFF. CDR3 DNA: TGTGCCAGCAGCTTAGACTCCAAGCGGGCTGAAGCTTTCTTT.

Only a few counts were recorded for this clone. The chain combines TRBV2 with TRBJ2-1, with 11 bases that match TRBD2. CDR3 length: 15 residues. V lost 6 bases to trimming and J lost 2 bases; unmatched junction nucleotides: 3. CDR1 is SNHLY, CDR2 FYNNEI, per germline. The CDR3 nucleotides read TGTGCCAGCAGAAAACTAGCGGGAGCCTACAATGAGCAGTTCTTC. Translated, it gives CASRKLAGAYNEQFF. The whole variable domain, filled in from reference TRBV2 and TRBJ2-1, reads EPEVTQTPSHQVTQMGQEVILRCVPISNHLYFYWYRQILGQKVEFLVSFYNNEISEKSEIFDDQFSVERPDGSNFTLKIRSTKLEDSAMYFCASRKLAGAYNEQFFGPGTRLTVL.

The CDR3 nucleotides are TGTGCCACCAGTGGAGAGACTGGAGCTAATGAGCAGTTCTTC. This encodes CATSGETGANEQFF. This chain links TRBV24-1 with TRBJ2-1; D gene unclear. This CDR3 region has 14 residues. Trimming took 5 bases from V and 7 from J, leaving 14 bases between them. From germline, CDR1 is KGHDR and CDR2 SFDVKD.

The chain carries TRBV7-2 and TRBJ1-1, with D uncertain. CDR1 and CDR2 (germline): SGHTA, FQGNSA. Between the trimmed V and J ends, which lost 0 bases and 6 bases, there was a span of 8 bases. This CDR3 spans 13 amino acids. The CDR3 DNA reads TGTGCCAGCAGCTTAGCGCGTAACGCTGAAGCTTTCTTT. Its protein is CASSLARNAEAFF.

This clone was picked up a small number of times. The chain joins TRBV18 to TRBJ2-1, with TRBD2 matching over 8 bases. V dropped 4 bases and J dropped 2; count of bases not matched to a gene: 4. The CDR3 has 15 residues. Germline V gene lookup returns CDR1 KGHSH and CDR2 LQKENI. CDR3 DNA sequence: TGTGCCAGCTCACTTTTAGCGGGAACCTACAATGAGCAGTTCTTC. This sequence encodes CASSLLAGTYNEQFF.

The rearrangement joins TRBV7-2 to TRBJ1-6; TRBD1 is a possible D gene (6 bases). V was trimmed by 5 bases and J by 7 bases, leaving 12 bases between them. This CDR3 region has 14 residues. Germline V gene sequence: CDR1 SGHTA, CDR2 FQGNSA. The CDR3 loop reads CASSHTGINSPLHF. The CDR3 DNA follows: TGTGCCAGCAGCCACACAGGGATCAATTCACCCCTCCACTTT.

This clone was found once. The gene calls are TRBV2 and TRBJ2-1, with TRBD1 identical over 8 bases. The CDR3 consists of 15 residues. The germline gives CDR1 SNHLY, CDR2 FYNNEI. V shed 5 bases, J shed 0 bases, and the junction held 3 bases outside the gene matches. The CDR3 bases are TGTGCCAGCAGTACGGGACAGGCCTCCTACAATGAGCAGTTCTTC. This sequence encodes CASSTGQASYNEQFF.

The chain carries TRBV10-3 and TRBJ2-7; weak D call: TRBD1 (6 bases). This CDR3 comprises 14 residues. Per the germline V gene, CDR1 is ENHRY and CDR2 is SYGVKD. V dropped 5 bases and J dropped 2 bases, with 13 bases sitting between them. The CDR3 protein is CAISWDTGPYEQYF. In DNA, the CDR3 is TGTGCCATCAGTTGGGACACCGGCCCCTACGAGCAGTACTTC.

A note on this clone: This sample includes further DNA sequences coding for the same CDR3. The chain employs TRBV5-1 and TRBJ2-7, with 7 bases matching TRBD2. CDR3 length: 15 residues. Losses at the gene ends were 0 bases for V and 1 base for J; bases not matched to a gene: 4. Germline V gene sequence: CDR1 SGHRS, CDR2 YFSETQ. The CDR3 protein is CASSLAASGSYEQYF. Written as DNA, the CDR3 is TGCGCCAGCAGCTTGGCGGCTAGCGGATCCTACGAGCAGTACTTC.

The rearrangement links TRBV28 to TRBJ2-1, with TRBD2 matching 12 bases. The V gene's germline CDR1 is MDHEN and CDR2 SYDVKM. V was clipped by 4 bases and J by 7 bases; unmatched bases: 8. The CDR3 is made up of 16 amino acids. As DNA, the CDR3 is TGTGCCAGCAGTTCGGCTAGCGGGAGGGCCCATAATGAGCAGTTCTTC. Its protein product is CASSSASGRAHNEQFF.

V usage is TRBV5-8 and J usage is TRBJ2-5, with 10 bases that match TRBD2. Per the germline V gene, CDR1 is SGHTS and CDR2 is YDEGEE. This CDR3 has 15 amino acids. J gave up 1 base and V 4 bases, and 4 bases lay outside the gene matches. The CDR3 DNA follows: TGTGCCAGCAGCGTGTGGACTAGCGGCCAAGAGACCCAGTACTTC. Encoded protein: CASSVWTSGQETQYF.

The sample holds a few counts of this clone. The chain is built from TRBV18 and TRBJ1-1; 8 nucleotides line up with TRBD1. CDR3 size: 15 residues. V was clipped by 4 bases and J by 4 bases; unmatched bases: 8. The germline V gene encodes CDR1 KGHSH and CDR2 LQKENI. CDR3 bases: TGTGCCAGCTCACAGCTCGGACAGGGTGGCACTGAAGCTTTCTTT. It codes for CASSQLGQGGTEAFF.

The chain recombines TRBV28 with TRBJ1-2, with 7 bases lining up with TRBD1. The ends lost 7 bases at V and 4 bases at J; junction bases unmatched: 9. The CDR3 totals 14 residues. Germline V gene lookup returns CDR1 MDHEN and CDR2 SYDVKM. CDR3 DNA sequence: TGTGCCAGCATGGTAGTGACAGGGCCCTATGGCTACACCTTC. Its protein product is CASMVVTGPYGYTF.

The V gene is TRBV16, the J gene TRBJ2-7, with 7 positions matching TRBD2. The junction had 8 bases not matched to a gene; V was cut back by 0 bases and J by 3 bases. The CDR3 is 16 amino acids. Germline V gene lookup returns CDR1 KGHSY and CDR2 FQNENV. The DNA of the CDR3 is TGTGCCAGCAGCCAATCGAGCGGGGTCGCTAGCTACGAGCAGTACTTC. Translated, it gives CASSQSSGVASYEQYF.

The rearrangement uses TRBV24-1 and TRBJ2-2; possibly TRBD1 for D (6 bases). Germline CDR1 reads KGHDR; CDR2 reads SFDVKD. The CDR3 covers 15 residues. Deletions cut 7 bases from V and 0 bases from J, with 11 bases between. The CDR3 spells CATSRDTANTGELFF. CDR3 nucleotides: TGTGCCACCAGCCGGGACACCGCGAACACCGGGGAGCTGTTTTTT.

This rearrangement joins TRBV30 to TRBJ1-3; maybe TRBD1 (5 bases). V lost 1 base, J lost 0 bases, and 16 bases lay in between. There are 17 residues in the CDR3. Per the germline V gene, CDR1 is GTSNPN and CDR2 is SVGIG (reference sequence). The CDR3 DNA reads TGTGCCTGGAGTGGGGCGGGACTGCTACTCTCTGGAAACACCATATATTTT. Translating it yields CAWSGAGLLLSGNTIYF.

The chain recombines TRBV24-1 with TRBJ1-2, with D unclear. V lost 3 bases and J 4 bases, leaving 8 bases between the germline ends. The CDR3 sequence is 13 residues long. Germline CDR1 reads KGHDR; CDR2 reads SFDVKD. This CDR3 reads CATSDRRIYGYTF. The DNA of the CDR3 is TGTGCCACCAGTGATCGGCGGATCTATGGCTACACCTTC.